The rows below give T cell receptor beta chains drawn from one sample of a study of blood T cell repertoires in COVID-19. TCRdb's copy holds only in-frame clones and misses some; the assay was immunoSEQ multiplex PCR. Among about 200,000 clones, 70% to 85% were seen once, and the ten largest hold roughly 12%. The sample was peripheral blood. The receptors derive from a man aged 50-60 years who had recovered from COVID-19. Both conserved end residues are part of each CDR3. D genes are given only for firm matches. Size is omitted from some rows. Given values are once, few, many or a class for expanded clones.

V: TRBV24-1; J: TRBJ2-3; size: few; D: .; DNA: TGTGCCACCAGTGATTTGAATAGCGACCGCACAGATACGCAGTATTTT; CDR3: CATSDLNSDRTDTQYF
V: TRBV19; J: TRBJ2-7; size: .; D: .; DNA: TGTGCCAGTACTCCTGGAACAGGGCCGTACTACGAGCAGTACTTC; CDR3: CASTPGTGPYYEQYF
V: TRBV28; J: TRBJ1-1; size: .; D: TRBD1; DNA: TGTGCCAGCAGTTTAGGCACAGGGGTAGCTTTCTTT; CDR3: CASSLGTGVAFF
V: TRBV9; J: TRBJ2-2; size: .; D: TRBD2; DNA: TGTGCCAGCAGCGGGAGTAGGATAGCGGGAGGAGGTCCACTAAACACCGGGGAGCTGTTTTTT; CDR3: CASSGSRIAGGGPLNTGELFF
V: TRBV2; J: TRBJ2-7; size: few; D: .; DNA: TGTGCCAGCAGTGTTGTACAATGGCAGTACTTC; CDR3: CASSVVQWQYF
V: TRBV11-2; J: TRBJ1-6; size: .; D: .; DNA: TGTGCCAGCAGCTTAGTCGGAAGGGGTTATAATTCACCCCTCCACTTT; CDR3: CASSLVGRGYNSPLHF
V: TRBV7-2; J: TRBJ2-3; size: once; D: .; DNA: TGTGCCAGCAGCTTAGCGAAGGGGACAGATACGCAGTATTTT; CDR3: CASSLAKGTDTQYF
V: TRBV11-2; J: TRBJ2-3; size: .; D: .; DNA: TGTGCCAGCAGCTTAGGACTTTCCACAGATACGCAGTATTTT; CDR3: CASSLGLSTDTQYF
V: TRBV15; J: TRBJ2-1; size: .; D: .; DNA: TGTGCCACCAGCAGAGAGGTAGGGGCCCTCGGCCCTGAGCAGTTCTTC; CDR3: CATSREVGALGPEQFF
V: TRBV5-6; J: TRBJ1-6; size: .; D: .; DNA: TGTGCCAGCGGAGTAATCTATAATTCACCCCTCCACTTT; CDR3: CASGVIYNSPLHF
V: TRBV5-1; J: TRBJ2-2; size: .; D: TRBD1; DNA: TGCGCCAGCAGCTCCTCCCAGGGGGCGGGCACCGGGGAGCTGTTTTTT; CDR3: CASSSSQGAGTGELFF
V: TRBV27; J: TRBJ2-7; size: .; D: .; DNA: TGTGCCAGCAGTTTAAACAGGGCGACGCTCTACGAGCAGTACTTC; CDR3: CASSLNRATLYEQYF
V: TRBV7-8; J: TRBJ1-2; size: .; D: TRBD1; DNA: TGTGCCAGCAGCGATGACAGGGCGGGTGGCTATGGCTACACCTTC; CDR3: CASSDDRAGGYGYTF
V: TRBV4-2; J: TRBJ2-7; size: few; D: .; DNA: TGTGCCAGCAGCCGGGACTTTAACTACGAGCAGTACTTC; CDR3: CASSRDFNYEQYF
V: TRBV28; J: TRBJ2-1; size: few; D: TRBD2; DNA: TGTGCCAGCAGTTTGTGGGGGGGCTCCTACAATGAGCAGTTCTTC; CDR3: CASSLWGGSYNEQFF